The 32 T cell receptor beta chains in this list originate from one sample, sequenced in a study of OX40 agonist ivuxolimab in advanced cancers. Using immunoSEQ multiplex PCR, the repertoire was profiled, and TCRdb retains in-frame clones only, with some absent. Of about 41,000 clones in the sample, over 75% were seen once. The material sequenced was CD4+ or CD8+ T cells sorted from blood, taken in a trial of the OX40 agonist ivuxolimab. The receptor source for this set is an adult with an advanced solid tumor such as melanoma, head and neck, liver or kidney cancer.

This sequence joins TRBV6-5 and TRBJ1-1, with D perhaps TRBD1 (5 bases). V was shortened by 10 bases and J by 4 bases, with 19 bases between the two germline ends. CDR1 is MNHEY and CDR2 is SVGAGI in the germline V gene. The CDR3 consists of 14 residues. In DNA form, the CDR3 reads TGTGCCACGGAAATCGGAGGGGAGCGCACTGAAGCTTTCTTT. Its translation is CATEIGGERTEAFF.

This CDR3 reads CASSLQAGGPEGTQYF. CDR3 coding DNA: TGTGCCAGTAGTCTACAAGCGGGAGGGCCCGAAGGGACCCAGTACTTC. The J gene is TRBJ2-5, the V gene TRBV19; 10 bases are shared with TRBD2. This CDR3 is built from 16 residues. With V trimmed by 5 bases and J by 7 bases, 13 bases remained unmatched. Germline-derived CDR1 and CDR2 are LNHDA and SQIVND (reference sequence).

The CDR3 region has the DNA TGCGCCAGCAGCTTGGAGGGGGCTGGGGCCAACGTCCTGACTTTC. Encoded protein: CASSLEGAGANVLTF. The rearrangement links TRBV5-1 to TRBJ2-6; possibly TRBD1 for D (6 bases). V was pared by 0 bases and J by 2 bases, with 6 bases between. Germline V lookup: CDR1 SGHRS, CDR2 YFSETQ. The CDR3 runs to 15 residues.

The chain employs TRBV18 and TRBJ2-7; 8 nucleotides agree with TRBD1. V dropped 5 bases and J dropped 5; count of bases not matched to a gene: 5. Germline CDR1 and CDR2: KGHSH and LQKENI. This CDR3 comprises 13 residues. In nucleotides, the CDR3 is TGTGCCAGCTCAACTTCGGACAGGGACGAGCAGTACTTC. It encodes CASSTSDRDEQYF.

V is TRBV18 and J is TRBJ2-5, with 7 nucleotides matching TRBD1. V shed 7 bases, J shed 3 bases, and the junction held 8 bases outside the gene matches. From germline, CDR1 is KGHSH and CDR2 LQKENI. The CDR3 contains 14 residues. CDR3 loop: CASWRTGEEETQYF. CDR3 DNA: TGTGCCAGCTGGCGGACAGGAGAAGAAGAGACCCAGTACTTC.

V and J are TRBV9 and TRBJ2-2, with TRBD2 as a possible D gene (6 bases). V shed 0 bases and J shed 7 bases, with 10 bases lying between them. The V gene's germline CDR1 is SGDLS and CDR2 YYNGEE. CDR3 length equals 14 residues. For the CDR3, the DNA is TGTGCCAGCAGCGTAGAGGAGGGTATCGGGGAGCTGTTTTTT. The encoded protein is CASSVEEGIGELFF.

The rearrangement links TRBV4-1 to TRBJ1-1, with TRBD1 identical over 8 bases. This CDR3 comprises 15 residues. Trimming took 4 bases from V and 5 from J; bases not matched to a gene: 9. Germline-derived CDR1 and CDR2 are MGHRA and YSYEKL. DNA for the CDR3: TGCGCCAGCAGCCTTTCAGGGGGCGCGTTAACTGAAGCTTTCTTT. Residues: CASSLSGGALTEAFF.

This chain connects TRBV19 to TRBJ2-7; 7 bases fit TRBD1. Looked up from germline, CDR1 is LNHDA and CDR2 is SQIVND (reference sequence). Trimming took 6 bases from V and 7 from J; bases not matched to a gene: 9. The CDR3 runs to 13 residues. CDR3 DNA sequence: TGTGCCAGTAGGCGACAGGGTGAGGAGGAGCAGTACTTC. This encodes CASRRQGEEEQYF.

This clone was detected once. The gene calls are TRBV7-4 and TRBJ2-7, with 12 bases lining up with TRBD1. This CDR3 has 17 residues. CDR1 is SGHVT and CDR2 is SQSDAQ in the germline V gene. V trimming: 4 bases; J trimming: 3 bases; junction bases outside the gene matches: 10. The CDR3 DNA follows: TGTGCCAGCAGCTCCCCCGGGGGGACAGGGGGCTTCTACGAGCAGTACTTC. Protein: CASSSPGGTGGFYEQYF. Looking up the rest from reference TRBV7-4 and TRBJ2-7 gives the full variable domain: GAGVSQSPRYKVAKRGRDVALRCDSISGHVTLYWYRQTLGQGSEVLTYSQSDAQRDKSGRPSGRFSAERPERSVSTLKIQRTEQGDSAVYLCASSSPGGTGGFYEQYFGPGTRLTVT.

The V call is TRBV9, the J call TRBJ2-5; 15 bases map to TRBD2. Germline V gene sequence: CDR1 SGDLS, CDR2 YYNGEE. This CDR3 contains 16 residues. Trimming took 3 bases from V and 4 from J; bases not matched to a gene: 4. This CDR3 is CASSAGGLAGGETQYF. The CDR3 nucleotides are TGTGCCAGCAGCGCCGGGGGACTAGCGGGAGGAGAGACCCAGTACTTC.

Remarks on this clone: The junction differs from germline at one of its ends, possibly a read error. Different DNA sequences within this sample yield the same CDR3. The V and J genes are TRBV28 and TRBJ2-4; 7 bases fit TRBD1. Germline CDR1 MDHEN, CDR2 SYDVKM. The CDR3 consists of 15 residues. CDR3 DNA sequence: TGTGCCAGCAGTTATTCAGGGGGAGCCAAGAACATTCAGTACTTC. Encoded protein: CASSYSGGAKNIQYF.

The V call is TRBV19, the J call TRBJ1-2; no clear D. The CDR3 has 15 residues. Germline V lookup: CDR1 LNHDA, CDR2 SQIVND (reference sequence). The V end was cut by 3 bases, the J end by 4 bases, with 15 bases between. Written as DNA, the CDR3 is TGTGCCAGTAGTATCCCTCGGCTTCCCCTCTATGGCTACACCTTC. Its translation is CASSIPRLPLYGYTF.

This clone was seen once. This sequence joins TRBV5-6 and TRBJ1-5, with 11 positions matching TRBD1. Germline values: CDR1 SGHDT, CDR2 YYEEEE. The CDR3 runs 16 residues. Germline trimming cut 4 bases from V and 5 bases from J; bases unmatched to any gene: 8. In DNA, the CDR3 is TGTGCCAGCAGCGGCAACCGGGACAGGGGGTATCAGCCCCAGCATTTT. Protein: CASSGNRDRGYQPQHF.

The V call is TRBV19, the J call TRBJ2-4, with a possible D match to TRBD1 (7 bases). Germline CDR1 LNHDA, CDR2 SQIVND (reference sequence). Between the trimmed V and J ends, which lost 3 bases and 3 bases, there was a span of 12 bases. The CDR3 contains 15 residues. This chain's CDR3 is CASSIYRGGKNIQYF. The CDR3 DNA follows: TGTGCCAGTAGTATTTACAGGGGAGGCAAAAACATTCAGTACTTC.

The chain links TRBV11-3 to TRBJ1-4; D is ambiguous. The CDR3 spans 15 residues. From germline, CDR1 is SGHNT and CDR2 YENEEA. The V end was cut by 4 bases, the J end by 8 bases, with 17 bases between. The CDR3 spells CASSYSGPLSEKLFF. For the CDR3, the DNA is TGTGCCAGCAGCTATTCCGGGCCCCTCTCGGAAAAACTGTTTTTT.

This chain uses TRBV19 with TRBJ1-3, with D hard to call. With 6 bases removed from V and 0 bases from J, the gap between germline ends came to 12 bases. The CDR3 spans 15 residues. The germline CDR1 and CDR2 sequences are LNHDA and SQIVND (reference sequence). The CDR3 DNA reads TGTGCCAGTAGGACTAAGGGTTTCTCTGGAAACACCATATATTTT. Translating gives CASRTKGFSGNTIYF.

CDR3 sequence reads: CASSGLADNEQFF. In nucleotides, the CDR3 is TGTGCCAGCAGTGGACTAGCCGACAATGAGCAGTTCTTC. This chain uses TRBV2 with TRBJ2-1; the match to TRBD2 covers 7 bases. Losses at the gene ends were 4 bases for V and 5 bases for J; bases not matched to a gene: 2. The CDR3 extends over 13 amino acids. The germline gives CDR1 SNHLY, CDR2 FYNNEI.

This rearrangement joins TRBV5-8 to TRBJ2-3; 9 nucleotides match TRBD2. This CDR3 spans 16 amino acids. J lost 1 base, V lost 4 bases, and 7 bases had no gene match. Germline V gene lookup returns CDR1 SGHTS and CDR2 YDEGEE. DNA for the CDR3: TGTGCCAGCAGCCCCGGGGGCGGGAGGGGCACAGATACGCAGTATTTT. Translating it yields CASSPGGGRGTDTQYF.

The chain couples TRBV7-9 to TRBJ2-5; weak D call: TRBD2 (6 bases). CDR1 and CDR2 (germline): SEHNR, FQNEAQ (reference sequence). This CDR3 has 13 residues. Trimming cost V 5 bases and J 3 bases, with 10 bases left between them. The CDR3 region has the DNA TGTGCCAGCAGCCAGGGACTGGAAGAGACCCAGTACTTC. Protein product: CASSQGLEETQYF.

The chain is built from TRBV30 and TRBJ1-5; 9 bases fit TRBD1. Unmatched junction bases numbered 1, after V lost 3 bases and J lost 4 bases. Germline lookup yields CDR1 GTSNPN and CDR2 SVGIG (reference sequence). This CDR3 region has 13 residues. The CDR3 DNA reads as TGTGCCTGGAGCGGGACAGGGAATCAGCCCCAGCATTTT. Its protein product is CAWSGTGNQPQHF.

The rearrangement links TRBV29-1 to TRBJ1-1; 7 bases are a match to TRBD1. The CDR3 is made up of 14 amino acids. Trimming cost V 2 bases and J 3 bases; bases outside gene matches: 6. Per germline, CDR1 SQVTM and CDR2 ANQGSEA. The CDR3 protein is CSVEKFRGDTEAFF. The CDR3 coding sequence is TGCAGCGTTGAAAAGTTCAGGGGGGACACTGAAGCTTTCTTT. Variable domain in full (rest from reference TRBV29-1 and TRBJ1-1): SAVISQKPSRDICQRGTSLTIQCQVDSQVTMMFWYRQQPGQSLTLIATANQGSEATYESGFVIDKFPISRPNLTFSTLTVSNMSPEDSSIYLCSVEKFRGDTEAFFGQGTRLTVV.

This clone was seen a few times. This sequence joins TRBV5-8 and TRBJ2-7; D remains unclear. CDR1 and CDR2 from the germline V gene are SGHTS and YDEGEE. This CDR3 comprises 11 residues. The V end was cut by 3 bases, the J end by 3 bases, with 4 bases between. The CDR3: CASSYSYEQYF. CDR3 nucleotides: TGTGCCAGCAGCTACAGCTACGAGCAGTACTTC.

The rearrangement joins TRBV19 to TRBJ2-7; the match to TRBD2 covers 11 bases. CDR3 length equals 17 residues. CDR1 and CDR2 from the germline V gene are LNHDA and SQIVND (reference sequence). Trimming at V came to 3 bases and at J to 0 bases, leaving 7 bases not matched to a gene. CDR3: CASSIGGLAVSSYEQYF. CDR3 sequence (DNA): TGTGCCAGTAGTATCGGGGGACTAGCGGTGAGCTCCTACGAGCAGTACTTC. Full variable domain (outside the CDR3, taken from reference TRBV19 and TRBJ2-7): DGGITQSPKYLFRKEGQNVTLSCEQNLNHDAMYWYRQDPGQGLRLIYYSQIVNDFQKGDIAEGYSVSREKKESFPLTVTSAQKNPTAFYLCASSIGGLAVSSYEQYFGPGTRLTVT.

This clone appeared once. V is TRBV11-2 and J is TRBJ2-7; the D gene is possibly TRBD2 (5 bases). Germline V gene data show CDR1 as SGHAT and CDR2 as FQNNGV. The ends were cut back, 5 bases at V and 6 bases at J, with 17 bases in the middle. The CDR3 has 14 amino acids. The CDR3 reads CASSRGRVAREQYF. CDR3 coding DNA: TGTGCCAGCAGCCGAGGTAGGGTAGCGCGCGAGCAGTACTTC.

The rearrangement links TRBV11-3 to TRBJ1-6, with 7 nucleotides matching TRBD1. Germline V lookup: CDR1 SGHNT, CDR2 YENEEA. With 5 bases clipped from V and 9 bases from J, the junction kept 4 bases outside the gene matches. The CDR3 is made up of 13 amino acids. The DNA for the CDR3 is TGTGCCAGCAGCATCGACAGGGTTTCACCCCTCCACTTT. Protein: CASSIDRVSPLHF.

The chain recombines TRBV6-5 with TRBJ2-3, with 9 bases fitting TRBD1. Trimming took 5 bases from V and 4 from J; bases not matched to a gene: 4. The V gene's germline CDR1 is MNHEY and CDR2 SVGAGI. The CDR3 extends over 14 amino acids. The CDR3 reads CASSRTGVADTQYF. In DNA, the CDR3 is TGTGCCAGCAGTCGGACAGGGGTGGCAGATACGCAGTATTTT.

This clone was observed a single time. The rearrangement uses TRBV28 and TRBJ2-3; D is unresolved. Deletions cut 3 bases from V and 2 bases from J, with 9 bases between. The germline CDR1 and CDR2 sequences are MDHEN and SYDVKM. The CDR3 is 14 residues long. The CDR3 bases are TGTGCCAGCAGTTTCCCCCTCGTCACAGATACGCAGTATTTT. This encodes CASSFPLVTDTQYF.

This rearrangement joins TRBV18 to TRBJ2-5; no clear D gene. The CDR3 is made up of 12 amino acids. The germline CDR1 and CDR2 sequences are KGHSH and LQKENI. V lost 2 bases and J 5 bases, leaving 6 bases between the germline ends. The CDR3 sequence is CASSPTWETQYF. CDR3 DNA sequence: TGTGCCAGCTCACCAACTTGGGAGACCCAGTACTTC.

The V and J genes are TRBV7-3 and TRBJ2-1; D is ambiguous. Deletions cut 1 base from V and 8 bases from J, with 9 bases between. There are 13 residues in the CDR3. Germline V gene data show CDR1 as SGHTA and CDR2 as FQGTGA. The CDR3 DNA reads TGTGCCAGCAGCTTAAGGGGTTGGGATGAGCAGTTCTTC. Its translation: CASSLRGWDEQFF.

The V call is TRBV27, the J call TRBJ1-5; possible D gene TRBD1, 5 bases. V was shortened by 6 bases and J by 4 bases, with 7 bases between the two germline ends. This CDR3 comprises 12 residues. Germline CDR1 MNHEY, CDR2 SMNVEV (reference sequence). The CDR3 reads CASSRVNQPQHF. CDR3 DNA: TGTGCCAGCAGCAGGGTAAATCAGCCCCAGCATTTT.

The CDR3 protein is CASSEILEETQYF. DNA of the CDR3: TGTGCCAGCAGTGAGATCCTCGAAGAGACCCAGTACTTC. The chain couples TRBV6-1 to TRBJ2-5, with D hard to call. The ends were cut back, 3 bases at V and 3 bases at J, with 8 bases in the middle. The length of the CDR3 is 13 residues. In germline, CDR1 is MNHNS, CDR2 SASEGT.

V is TRBV18 and J is TRBJ2-1; 7 nucleotides line up with TRBD2. This CDR3 is 16 amino acids long. The V gene end was trimmed by 2 bases and the J gene end by 0 bases; junction bases not matched to a gene: 4. Germline CDR1 is KGHSH and CDR2 is LQKENI. As DNA, the CDR3 is TGTGCCAGCTCACCATGGCGGGGGAGCTCCTACAATGAGCAGTTCTTC. Residues: CASSPWRGSSYNEQFF.